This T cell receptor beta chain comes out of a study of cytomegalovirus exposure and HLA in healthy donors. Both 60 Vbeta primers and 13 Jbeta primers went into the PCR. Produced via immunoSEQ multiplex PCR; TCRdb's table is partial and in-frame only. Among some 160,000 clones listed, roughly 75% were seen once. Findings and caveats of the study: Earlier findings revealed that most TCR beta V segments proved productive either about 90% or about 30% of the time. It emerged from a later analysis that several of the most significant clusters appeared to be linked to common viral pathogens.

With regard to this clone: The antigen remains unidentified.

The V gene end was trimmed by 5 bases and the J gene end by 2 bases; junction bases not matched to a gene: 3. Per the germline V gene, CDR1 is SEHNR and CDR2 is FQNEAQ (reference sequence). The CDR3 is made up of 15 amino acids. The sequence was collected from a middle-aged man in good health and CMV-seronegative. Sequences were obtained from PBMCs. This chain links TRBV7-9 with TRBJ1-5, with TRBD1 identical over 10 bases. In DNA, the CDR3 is TGTGCCAGCAGCGCCGGACAGGGGGGCAATCAGCCCCAGCATTTT. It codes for CASSAGQGGNQPQHF.